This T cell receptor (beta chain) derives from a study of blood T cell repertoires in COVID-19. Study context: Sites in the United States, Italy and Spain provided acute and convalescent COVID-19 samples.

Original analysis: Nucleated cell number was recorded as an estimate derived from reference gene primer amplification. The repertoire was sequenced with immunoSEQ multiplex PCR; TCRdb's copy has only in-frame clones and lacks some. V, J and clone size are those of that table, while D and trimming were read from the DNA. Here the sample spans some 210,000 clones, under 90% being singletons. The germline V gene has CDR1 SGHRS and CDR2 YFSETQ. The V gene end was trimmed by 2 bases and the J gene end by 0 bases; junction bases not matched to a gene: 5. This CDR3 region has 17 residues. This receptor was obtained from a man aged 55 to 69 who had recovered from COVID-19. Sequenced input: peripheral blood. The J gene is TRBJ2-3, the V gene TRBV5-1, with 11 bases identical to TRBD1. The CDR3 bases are TGCGCCAGCAGCTTCGGGACAGGGGGTTTCAGCACAGATACGCAGTATTTT. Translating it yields CASSFGTGGFSTDTQYF.